The 24 T cell receptor beta chains listed next were all sequenced from one sample in a study of lung T cells in sarcoidosis with Löfgren's syndrome (dated by TCRdb to about 2017). The sequencer listed for this sample is Illumina MiSeq. The public reads were reanalyzed by TCRdb: fastp trimming at Q25, MiXCR alignment, in-frame beta chains only. Each CDR3 protein appears once, grouped with its most common genes and DNA. The sample contains tens of thousands of distinct CDR3 sequences, approximately 21% of them found a single time. In total, the top ten clones hold less than 2.5% of the sample. The material sequenced was CD4+ T cells from PBMCs. The receptors were sampled from a human donor with sarcoidosis (Löfgren's syndrome or another form), or a control subject (not recorded which).

The sample holds many counts of this clonotype. This chain links TRBV20-1 with TRBJ2-7; D may be TRBD1 (6 bases). Germline values: CDR1 DFQATT, CDR2 SNEGSKA (reference sequence). The CDR3 totals 13 residues. V lost 5 bases to trimming and J lost 5 bases, with 16 bases between them. CDR3 bases: TGCAGTGCTCCCTACACAGGGTCCCACGAGCAGTACTTC. Translating it yields CSAPYTGSHEQYF.

This clonotype occurred many times. The rearrangement links TRBV6-1 to TRBJ2-5; D unresolved. CDR3 length: 11 amino acids. Germline V CDR1 and CDR2: MNHNS, SASEGT. V was pared by 7 bases and J by 5 bases, with 8 bases between. DNA of the CDR3: TGTGCCAGCACCTACGGGGAGACCCAGTACTTC. This encodes CASTYGETQYF.

This clonotype was seen at least ten times. The chain links TRBV10-3 to TRBJ2-3; D ambiguous. V lost 6 bases and J lost 2, with 12 bases in between. CDR1 and CDR2 (germline): ENHRY, SYGVKD. This CDR3 is 14 amino acids long. This CDR3 reads CAIRRDITTDTQYF. The CDR3 DNA is TGTGCCATCAGAAGGGATATCACCACAGATACGCAGTATTTT.

V gene TRBV18 combines with J gene TRBJ1-1; no clear D gene. CDR1 and CDR2 from the germline V gene are KGHSH and LQKENI. CDR3 size: 16 residues. V gave up 0 bases and J gave up 1 base, with 12 bases separating them. In nucleotides, the CDR3 is TGTGCCAGCTCACCACCCTCGGTTTCTCGGAACACTGAAGCTTTCTTT. Its translation is CASSPPSVSRNTEAFF.

This clonotype was seen more than once but under ten times. The chain links TRBV18 to TRBJ2-7; 13 bases are shared with TRBD2. Germline V lookup: CDR1 KGHSH, CDR2 LQKENI. CDR3 length equals 18 residues. Trimming took 3 bases from V and 3 from J; bases not matched to a gene: 11. The CDR3 sequence is CASSPSLAGGHDIYEQYV. The CDR3 nucleotides are TGTGCCAGCTCACCGTCACTAGCGGGGGGGCATGACATCTACGAGCAGTACGTC.

A few counts support this clonotype. This chain joins TRBV2 and TRBJ2-3; TRBD2 matches 10 bases. Trimming at V came to 4 bases and at J to 4 bases, leaving 8 bases not matched to a gene. The CDR3 sequence is 16 residues long. Germline loops: CDR1 SNHLY, CDR2 FYNNEI. CDR3 sequence reads: CASSGFGSGRSDTQYF. CDR3 DNA: TGTGCCAGCAGTGGGTTTGGTAGCGGGAGGTCAGATACGCAGTATTTT.

Many counts were recorded for this clonotype. This chain joins TRBV19 and TRBJ2-1; D is unclear. The CDR3 extends over 11 amino acids. V gave up 5 bases and J gave up 6 bases, with 5 bases separating them. Germline V lookup: CDR1 LNHDA, CDR2 SQIVND (reference sequence). The CDR3 DNA follows: TGTGCCAGTAGTGCAGTCAATGAGCAGTTCTTC. Translation gives CASSAVNEQFF.

The chain links TRBV11-3 to TRBJ2-1; no firm D call. V was shortened by 5 bases and J by 4 bases, with 12 bases between the two germline ends. The CDR3 is 14 residues long. The V gene's germline CDR1 is SGHNT and CDR2 YENEEA. The CDR3 bases are TGTGCCAGCAGCCCAGAGGCCTTGTACAATGAGCAGTTCTTC. Residues: CASSPEALYNEQFF.

This clonotype has a count of ten or more. The chain links TRBV7-8 to TRBJ2-1; maybe TRBD1 (6 bases). V gave up 2 bases and J gave up 3 bases, with 8 bases separating them. In germline, CDR1 is SGHVS, CDR2 FQNEAQ. The CDR3 contains 14 residues. This CDR3 is CASSLRTVYNEQFF. The CDR3, as DNA: TGTGCCAGCAGCTTAAGGACAGTCTACAATGAGCAGTTCTTC.

This clonotype was recorded at least ten times. This rearrangement joins TRBV28 to TRBJ1-2; possibly TRBD1 for D (6 bases). This CDR3 has 12 amino acids. CDR1 and CDR2 from the germline V gene are MDHEN and SYDVKM. Trimming took 3 bases from V and 8 from J, leaving 10 bases between them. CDR3 loop: CASSFLGQGYTF. The CDR3 bases are TGTGCCAGCAGTTTTCTAGGACAGGGCTACACCTTC.

The chain couples TRBV7-9 to TRBJ2-1; tentative D call: TRBD1 (8 bases). V lost 2 bases to trimming and J lost 8 bases, with 19 bases between them. CDR1 and CDR2 from the germline V gene are SEHNR and FQNEAQ (reference sequence). This CDR3 comprises 16 residues. The CDR3 loop reads CASSLMVAGRGHEQFF. CDR3 in DNA: TGTGCCAGCAGCTTAATGGTAGCGGGCAGGGGGCATGAGCAGTTCTTC.

This clonotype appeared a few times. V is TRBV7-9 and J is TRBJ1-1; unclear D gene. The CDR3 is 16 amino acids. CDR1 is SEHNR, CDR2 FQNEAQ, per germline (reference sequence). V was pared by 4 bases and J by 12 bases, with 27 bases between. For the CDR3, the DNA is TGTGCCAGCAGCTCCCCCTCAACGGCACCGACCCGGGATACTTTCTTT. Its translation is CASSSPSTAPTRDTFF.

The chain recombines TRBV5-4 with TRBJ2-5; TRBD1 is a possible D gene (6 bases). Trimming removed 4 bases from V and 1 base from J, with 11 bases in between. Germline V gene data show CDR1 as SGHNT and CDR2 as YYREEE (reference sequence). The CDR3 spans 14 residues. In nucleotides, the CDR3 is TGTGCCAGCAGCCCGGGACACCTCCAAGAGACCCAGTACTTC. Residues: CASSPGHLQETQYF.

The rearrangement links TRBV24-1 to TRBJ1-4, with TRBD1 identical over 7 bases. J lost 5 bases, V lost 5 bases, and 7 bases had no gene match. Germline CDR1 reads KGHDR; CDR2 reads SFDVKD. The CDR3 is 15 amino acids. DNA of the CDR3: TGTGCCACCAGTGGTCCAGGGGGAAAGAATGAAAAACTGTTTTTT. Its translation is CATSGPGGKNEKLFF.

Regarding this clonotype: With a much larger clone just one base away, this may be a read error. The V gene is TRBV27, the J gene TRBJ2-6, with D perhaps assigned TRBD1 or TRBD2 (5 bases each). The ends were cut back, 10 bases at V and 2 bases at J, with 15 bases in the middle. This CDR3 contains 15 residues. Looked up from germline, CDR1 is MNHEY and CDR2 is SMNVEV (reference sequence). The CDR3 DNA sequence: TGTGCCAACAGAAAGAGGGGAGCTGGGGCCAACGTCCTGACTTTC. It codes for CANRKRGAGANVLTF. Full variable domain (outside the CDR3, taken from reference TRBV27 and TRBJ2-6): EAQVTQNPRYLITVTGKKLTVTCSQNMNHEYMSWYRQDPGLGLRQIYYSMNVEVTDKGDVPEGYKVSRKEKRNFPLILESPSPNQTSLYFCANRKRGAGANVLTFGAGSRLTVL.

The V gene is TRBV20-1, the J gene TRBJ1-1; D unclear. The V and J ends lost 5 bases and 11 bases respectively, with 12 bases between them. Germline V gene lookup returns CDR1 DFQATT and CDR2 SNEGSKA (reference sequence). This CDR3 is built from 10 residues. CDR3 nucleotides: TGCAGTGCTGTATTTACTGTGGCTTTCTTT. Its protein is CSAVFTVAFF.

This chain links TRBV3-1 with TRBJ1-4, with 7 bases lining up with TRBD1. The CDR3 spans 15 residues. V shed 3 bases and J 2 bases; nucleotides not matched to a gene: 3. The V gene's germline CDR1 is LGHDT and CDR2 YNNKEL (reference sequence). The CDR3 loop is CASSQGQPTNEKLFF. CDR3 sequence (DNA): TGTGCCAGCAGCCAGGGACAGCCTACTAATGAAAAACTGTTTTTT.

This clonotype was seen a handful of times. This sequence may be a read error, since a much larger clone differs from it by one base. The chain has TRBV28 and TRBJ1-3; TRBD1 agrees at 7 bases. Trimming at V came to 8 bases and at J to 3 bases, leaving 10 bases not matched to a gene. The CDR3 is made up of 15 amino acids. Germline assignment: CDR1 MDHEN and CDR2 SYDVKM. The CDR3 DNA follows: TGTGCCAGCGGTCTCCGGGACAGTTATGGAAACACCATATATTTT. Protein sequence: CASGLRDSYGNTIYF. Looking up the rest from reference TRBV28 and TRBJ1-3 gives the full variable domain: DVKVTQSSRYLVKRTGEKVFLECVQDMDHENMFWYRQDPGLGLRLIYFSYDVKMKEKGDIPEGYSVSREKKERFSLILESASTNQTSMYLCASGLRDSYGNTIYFGEGSWLTVV.

This clonotype has ten or more counts. V and J are TRBV4-1 and TRBJ1-5; TRBD1 agrees at 7 bases. Germline-derived CDR1 and CDR2 are MGHRA and YSYEKL. Germline trimming cut 2 bases from V and 6 bases from J; bases unmatched to any gene: 7. CDR3 length: 15 amino acids. Here the CDR3 DNA reads TGCGCCAGCAGCCAAAACGACAGGGACGCTCAGCCCCAGCATTTT. Translated: CASSQNDRDAQPQHF.

This clonotype was counted only a few times. V and J are TRBV20-1 and TRBJ2-5; the D call may be TRBD1 or TRBD2 (5 bases each). V shed 8 bases and J shed 4 bases, with 14 bases lying between them. The CDR3 spans 12 residues. Looked up from germline, CDR1 is DFQATT and CDR2 is SNEGSKA (reference sequence). The CDR3 DNA reads as TGCAGTATTACGGGGCCCCGAGAGACCCAGTACTTC. Its protein is CSITGPRETQYF.

This clonotype was recorded many times. V usage is TRBV18 and J usage is TRBJ2-4; the D is unclear. Germline lookup yields CDR1 KGHSH and CDR2 LQKENI. Trimming left V 2 bases short and J 2 bases short, with 13 bases between. CDR3 size: 16 residues. CDR3 residues: CASSPLGKQSKNIQYF. In DNA form, the CDR3 reads TGTGCCAGCTCACCATTAGGGAAGCAATCCAAAAACATTCAGTACTTC.

Of note for this clonotype: This sequence may be a read error, since a much larger clone differs from it by one base. J is TRBJ1-2 and V is TRBV6-1; tentatively, D is TRBD1 (6 bases). CDR1 is MNHNS, CDR2 SASEGT, per germline. The CDR3 runs 13 residues. The germline V and J ends were trimmed by 10 bases and 6 bases, with 18 bases remaining between them. CDR3 protein: CAIRGVPSNGYTF. In DNA form, the CDR3 reads TGTGCCATCAGGGGAGTGCCTTCAAATGGCTACACCTTC.

The chain links TRBV19 to TRBJ2-7; the D is unclear. The CDR3 totals 13 residues. V dropped 7 bases and J dropped 4 bases, with 14 bases sitting between them. The germline V gene encodes CDR1 LNHDA and CDR2 SQIVND (reference sequence). The CDR3 is CASTGLKSYEQYF. The CDR3 region has the DNA TGTGCCAGTACCGGCTTAAAGAGTTACGAGCAGTACTTC.

This clonotype occurred many times. The chain is built from TRBV20-1 and TRBJ2-1, with D perhaps matching TRBD2 (6 bases). Trimming cost V 3 bases and J 10 bases, with 13 bases left between them. The germline gives CDR1 DFQATT, CDR2 SNEGSKA (reference sequence). This CDR3 has 12 amino acids. CDR3 DNA: TGCAGTGCTAGCGGGAGCGGAGAAGAGCAGTTCTTC. Protein sequence: CSASGSGEEQFF.